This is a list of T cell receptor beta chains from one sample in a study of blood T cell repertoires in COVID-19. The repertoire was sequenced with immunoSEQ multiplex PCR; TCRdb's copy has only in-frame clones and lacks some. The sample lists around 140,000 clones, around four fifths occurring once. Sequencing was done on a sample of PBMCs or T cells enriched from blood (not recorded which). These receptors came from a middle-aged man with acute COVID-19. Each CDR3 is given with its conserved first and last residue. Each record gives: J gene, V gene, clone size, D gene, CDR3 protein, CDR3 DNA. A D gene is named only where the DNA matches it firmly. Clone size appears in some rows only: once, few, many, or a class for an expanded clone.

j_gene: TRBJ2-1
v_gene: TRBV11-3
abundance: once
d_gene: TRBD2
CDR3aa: CASSDSGRGLHEQFF
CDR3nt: TGTGCCAGCAGCGATAGCGGGAGGGGCCTTCATGAGCAGTTCTTC

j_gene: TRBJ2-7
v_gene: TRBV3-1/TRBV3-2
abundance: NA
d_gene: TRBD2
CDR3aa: CASSRIAGSYEQYF
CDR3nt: TGTGCCAGCAGCCGGATAGCGGGTTCCTACGAGCAGTACTTC

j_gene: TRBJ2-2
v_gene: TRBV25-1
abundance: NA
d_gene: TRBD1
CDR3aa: CASSDPGQGVDGELFF
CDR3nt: TGTGCCAGCAGTGATCCGGGACAGGGGGTTGACGGGGAGCTGTTTTTT

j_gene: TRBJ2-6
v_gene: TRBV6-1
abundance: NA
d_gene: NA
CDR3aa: CASREDPAGANVLTF
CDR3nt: TGTGCCAGCAGGGAAGATCCCGCTGGGGCCAACGTCCTGACTTTC

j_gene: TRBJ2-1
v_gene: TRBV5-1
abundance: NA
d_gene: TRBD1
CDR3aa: CASSLQGAGNNEQFF
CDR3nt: TGCGCCAGCAGCTTACAGGGGGCAGGGAACAATGAGCAGTTCTTC

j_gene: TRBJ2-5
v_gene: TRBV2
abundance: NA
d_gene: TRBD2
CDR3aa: CASLAGDYQETQYF
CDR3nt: TGTGCCAGTTTAGCGGGGGACTATCAAGAGACCCAGTACTTC

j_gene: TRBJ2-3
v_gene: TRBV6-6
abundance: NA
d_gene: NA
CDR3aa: CASTLASSTDTQYF
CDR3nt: TGTGCCAGCACCTTAGCGTCCAGCACAGATACGCAGTATTTT

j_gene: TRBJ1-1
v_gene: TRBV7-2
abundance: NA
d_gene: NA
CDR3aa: CASSLEGTSNAEAFF
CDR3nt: TGTGCCAGCAGCTTAGAGGGGACATCCAACGCTGAAGCTTTCTTT

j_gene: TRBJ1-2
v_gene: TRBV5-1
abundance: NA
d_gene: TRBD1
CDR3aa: CASSSGQDYGYTF
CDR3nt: TGCGCCAGCAGCTCGGGACAGGACTATGGCTACACCTTC

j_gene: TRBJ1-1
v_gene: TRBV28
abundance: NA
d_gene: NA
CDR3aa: CASRGLSGGTEAFF
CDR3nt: TGTGCCAGCAGAGGACTCTCCGGTGGGACTGAAGCTTTCTTT

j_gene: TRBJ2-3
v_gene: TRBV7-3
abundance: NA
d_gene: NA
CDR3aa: CASSDGQGTDTQYF
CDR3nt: TGTGCCAGCAGCGACGGTCAGGGCACAGATACGCAGTATTTT

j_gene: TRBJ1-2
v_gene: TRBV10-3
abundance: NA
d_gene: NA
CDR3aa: CAISEAGYGYTF
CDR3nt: TGTGCCATCAGTGAAGCCGGCTATGGCTACACCTTC

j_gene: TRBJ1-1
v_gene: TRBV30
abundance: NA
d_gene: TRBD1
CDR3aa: CAWSTGGNTEAFF
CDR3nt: TGTGCCTGGAGTACAGGGGGGAACACTGAAGCTTTCTTT

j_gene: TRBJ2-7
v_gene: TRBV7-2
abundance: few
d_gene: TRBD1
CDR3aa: CASSVSGTVYEQYF
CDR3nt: TGTGCCAGCAGCGTCTCCGGGACAGTCTACGAGCAGTACTTC

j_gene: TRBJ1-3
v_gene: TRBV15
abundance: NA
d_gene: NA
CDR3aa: CATSSGEAGNTIYF
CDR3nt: TGTGCCACCAGCAGTGGAGAAGCGGGAAACACCATATATTTT

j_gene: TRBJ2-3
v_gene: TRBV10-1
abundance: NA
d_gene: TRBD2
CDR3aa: CASSRLAGSTDTQYF
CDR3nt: TGCGCCAGCAGCCGACTAGCGGGGAGCACAGATACGCAGTATTTT

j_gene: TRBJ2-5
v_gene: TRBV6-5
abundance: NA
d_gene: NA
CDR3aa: CASSYSLSASQETQYF
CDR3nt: TGTGCCAGCAGTTATTCCCTTAGCGCGAGCCAAGAGACCCAGTACTTC

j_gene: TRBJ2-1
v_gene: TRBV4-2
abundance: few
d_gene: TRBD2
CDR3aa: CASSPGLAGLFF
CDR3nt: TGTGCCAGCAGCCCGGGACTAGCTGGTTTGTTCTTC

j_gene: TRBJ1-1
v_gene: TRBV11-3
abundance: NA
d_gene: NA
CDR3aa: CASSPSKGVGAFF
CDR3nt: TGTGCCAGCAGCCCATCGAAGGGAGTTGGGGCTTTCTTT

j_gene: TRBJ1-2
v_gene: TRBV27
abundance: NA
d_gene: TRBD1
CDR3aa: CASSTGGWDGYTF
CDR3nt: TGTGCCAGCAGCACAGGGGGCTGGGATGGCTACACCTTC

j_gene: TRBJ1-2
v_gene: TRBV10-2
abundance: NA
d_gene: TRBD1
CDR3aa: CASFNTGGDGYTF
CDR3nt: TGCGCCAGCTTCAACACAGGGGGCGATGGCTACACCTTC

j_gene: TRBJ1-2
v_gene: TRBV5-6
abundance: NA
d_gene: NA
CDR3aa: CASSPPDSGSANYGYTF
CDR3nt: TGTGCCAGCAGCCCCCCGGACAGCGGCTCAGCTAACTATGGCTACACCTTC

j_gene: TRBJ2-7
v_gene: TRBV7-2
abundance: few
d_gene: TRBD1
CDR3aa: CASSQRAGTGPNFSYEQYF
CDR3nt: TGTGCCAGCAGCCAAAGGGCCGGGACAGGGCCAAATTTTTCCTACGAGCAGTACTTC

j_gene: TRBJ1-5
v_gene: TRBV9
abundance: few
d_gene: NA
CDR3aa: CASSVHSNQPQHF
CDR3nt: TGTGCCAGCAGCGTACATAGCAATCAGCCCCAGCATTTT

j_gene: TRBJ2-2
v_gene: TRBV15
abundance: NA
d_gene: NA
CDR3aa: CATSETRGAFSGGELFF
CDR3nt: TGTGCCACCAGCGAAACCCGGGGGGCCTTCTCGGGTGGGGAGCTGTTTTTT

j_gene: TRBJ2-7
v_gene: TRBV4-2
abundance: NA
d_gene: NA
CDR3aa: CASRDSATYEQYF
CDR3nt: TGTGCCAGCCGAGATAGCGCGACCTACGAGCAGTACTTC

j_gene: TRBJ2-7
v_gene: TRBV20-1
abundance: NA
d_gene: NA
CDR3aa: CSARSGHEQYF
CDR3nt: TGCAGTGCTAGGTCAGGCCACGAGCAGTACTTC

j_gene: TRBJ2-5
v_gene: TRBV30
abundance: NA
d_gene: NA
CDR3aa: CAWSVLASQTQYF
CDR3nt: TGTGCCTGGAGTGTCCTAGCAAGTCAGACCCAGTACTTC

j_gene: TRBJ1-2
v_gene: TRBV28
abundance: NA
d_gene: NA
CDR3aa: CASYLGRGRGYTF
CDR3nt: TGTGCCAGCTACTTGGGTAGGGGGAGAGGCTACACCTTC

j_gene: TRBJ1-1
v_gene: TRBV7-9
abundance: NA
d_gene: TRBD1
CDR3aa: CASSLSGTVNTEAFF
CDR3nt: TGTGCCAGCAGCCTCTCTGGGACAGTGAACACTGAAGCTTTCTTT

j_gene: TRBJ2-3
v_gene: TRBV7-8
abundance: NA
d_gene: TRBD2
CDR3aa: CASSLEKGLVADTQYF
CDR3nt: TGTGCCAGCAGCTTAGAAAAGGGACTAGTCGCAGATACGCAGTATTTT

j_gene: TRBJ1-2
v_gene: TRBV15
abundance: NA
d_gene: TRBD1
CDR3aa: CATSGSFSGTGNGYTF
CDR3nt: TGTGCCACCAGCGGCAGTTTCTCCGGGACAGGGAATGGCTACACCTTC

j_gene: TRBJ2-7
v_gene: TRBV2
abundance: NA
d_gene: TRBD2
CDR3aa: CASSPGGNYEQYF
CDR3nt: TGTGCCAGCAGTCCGGGGGGAAACTACGAGCAGTACTTC

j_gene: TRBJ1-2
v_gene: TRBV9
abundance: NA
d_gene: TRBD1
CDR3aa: CARFRDRGGYGYTF
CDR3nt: TGTGCCAGGTTTAGGGACAGGGGAGGCTATGGCTACACCTTC